Following are 29 T cell receptor beta chains from one sample sequenced in a study of PD-L1 blockade in urothelial cancer. The table came from immunoSEQ multiplex PCR; TCRdb's copy has only in-frame clones and leaves some out. The sample gives some 45,000 clones, 75% to 85% of which show up once; under 20% is in the top ten. Specified time point: pretreatment peripheral blood. The source was PBMCs, collected around atezolizumab (anti-PD-L1) treatment. The receptors stem from a man in his sixties with urothelial cancer.

This clone was observed a handful of times. This sequence joins TRBV5-5 and TRBJ2-2; the match to TRBD2 covers 15 bases. The CDR3 has 16 amino acids. The ends lost 3 bases at V and 3 bases at J; junction bases unmatched: 0. The germline V gene encodes CDR1 SGHKS and CDR2 YYEKEE (reference sequence). CDR3 protein: CASSWTSGRDTGELFF. In DNA form, the CDR3 reads TGTGCCAGCAGCTGGACTAGCGGGAGGGACACCGGGGAGCTGTTTTTT.

A few counts support this clone. This chain uses TRBV7-2 with TRBJ1-1, with D perhaps TRBD1 (6 bases). The CDR3 contains 16 residues. CDR1 SGHTA and CDR2 FQGNSA come from the germline V gene. Trimming took 1 base from V and 1 from J, leaving 13 bases between them. CDR3 sequence: CASSLEGTRSNTEAFF. For the CDR3, the DNA is TGTGCCAGCAGCTTAGAGGGGACAAGATCGAACACTGAAGCTTTCTTT.

The V call is TRBV7-2, the J call TRBJ2-1; perhaps TRBD1 as D (5 bases). Trimming took off 5 bases at V and 2 bases at J, with 13 bases between the two ends. Germline lookup yields CDR1 SGHTA and CDR2 FQGNSA. The CDR3 runs to 15 residues. CDR3 DNA sequence: TGTGCCAGCAGCCAGCAGGGTTATCCCTACAATGAGCAGTTCTTC. This translates into CASSQQGYPYNEQFF.

The CDR3 spells CASSLFATGGPQETQYF. Written as DNA, the CDR3 is TGTGCCAGCAGCTTATTTGCGACAGGGGGTCCGCAAGAGACCCAGTACTTC. The chain joins TRBV7-2 to TRBJ2-5, with 9 bases identical to TRBD1. Germline trimming cut 2 bases from V and 2 bases from J; bases unmatched to any gene: 9. CDR3 length: 17 residues. The V gene's germline CDR1 is SGHTA and CDR2 FQGNSA.

This chain joins TRBV29-1 and TRBJ2-5, with 8 nucleotides matching TRBD2. J was trimmed by 5 bases and V by 7 bases; bases with no gene match: 9. The CDR3 is 13 amino acids. The V gene's germline CDR1 is SQVTM and CDR2 ANQGSEA. The CDR3 is CSAARGARETQYF. DNA of the CDR3: TGCAGCGCGGCGCGGGGGGCCCGGGAGACCCAGTACTTC.

The CDR3 sequence: CASSLGGASYNEQFF. In DNA, the CDR3 is TGTGCCAGCAGCTTAGGGGGCGCCTCCTACAATGAGCAGTTCTTC. This sequence joins TRBV11-3 and TRBJ2-1; D possibly corresponds to TRBD1 (5 bases). Germline CDR1 and CDR2: SGHNT and YENEEA. The V gene lost 1 base and the J gene lost 0 bases, with 7 bases spanning the gap. There are 15 residues in the CDR3.

The CDR3 sequence: CASASVPLREKLFF. The CDR3, as DNA: TGTGCCAGTGCCTCGGTGCCACTAAGAGAAAAACTGTTTTTT. The chain has TRBV19 and TRBJ1-4; D gene uncertain. Germline-derived CDR1 and CDR2 are LNHDA and SQIVND (reference sequence). Trimming stripped 8 bases from V and 8 bases from J, with 18 bases between. The CDR3 has 14 residues.

The V and J genes are TRBV15 and TRBJ2-5; D call uncertain. Per the germline V gene, CDR1 is LNHNV and CDR2 is YYDKDF (reference sequence). The V end lost 1 base, the J end lost 4 bases, and 7 bases lay between the germline ends. The CDR3 spans 13 residues. For the CDR3, the DNA is TGTGCCACCAGCAGAGGGAGACGAGAGACCCAGTACTTC. It encodes CATSRGRRETQYF.

The chain employs TRBV18 and TRBJ2-1, with D possibly TRBD2 on 6 matching bases. Germline V lookup: CDR1 KGHSH, CDR2 LQKENI. CDR3 size: 13 residues. The V end was cut by 3 bases, the J end by 6 bases, with 9 bases between. CDR3 amino acids: CASSPGLRNEQFF. As DNA, the CDR3 is TGTGCCAGCTCACCGGGACTCCGCAATGAGCAGTTCTTC.

The CDR3 DNA is TGTGCCTGGAGCGCCAAGGACAGGGTTCGGGTATTAGGCGGCTACACCTTC. It is translated as CAWSAKDRVRVLGGYTF. J is TRBJ1-2 and V is TRBV30; 8 nucleotides match TRBD1. V lost 3 bases to trimming and J lost 8 bases; unmatched junction nucleotides: 20. Germline V gene data show CDR1 as GTSNPN and CDR2 as SVGIG (reference sequence). The CDR3 has 17 residues.

The table lists this clone with a count of one. The chain employs TRBV5-1 and TRBJ2-2, with TRBD1 matching 7 bases. Unmatched junction bases numbered 17, after V lost 6 bases and J lost 6 bases. This CDR3 spans 17 amino acids. Germline V gene sequence: CDR1 SGHRS, CDR2 YFSETQ. The CDR3 DNA reads TGCGCCAGCATCAACAGGGGAGTTGGTCCCCCGTCCGGGGAGCTGTTTTTT. Encoded protein: CASINRGVGPPSGELFF.

V and J are TRBV5-4 and TRBJ1-1; 11 bases line up with TRBD1. The V segment lost 4 bases and the J segment 4 bases; nucleotides outside the gene matches: 3. CDR1 and CDR2 from the germline V gene are SGHNT and YYREEE (reference sequence). The CDR3 loop spans 14 amino acids. Written as DNA, the CDR3 is TGTGCCAGCAGCGGGGGACAGGGGGGCACTGAAGCTTTCTTT. Its protein product is CASSGGQGGTEAFF.

The CDR3 loop reads CASSFPGVGMAGELFF. CDR3 coding DNA: TGTGCCAGCAGCTTCCCAGGGGTGGGAATGGCCGGGGAGCTGTTTTTT. V gene TRBV5-4 combines with J gene TRBJ2-2, with a possible D match to TRBD1 (6 bases). CDR3 length: 16 amino acids. Germline CDR1 reads SGHNT; CDR2 reads YYREEE (reference sequence). The ends were cut back, 2 bases at V and 6 bases at J, with 17 bases in the middle. The complete variable domain, with remaining parts taken from reference TRBV5-4 and TRBJ2-2, reads ETGVTQSPTHLIKTRGQQVTLRCSSQSGHNTVSWYQQALGQGPQFIFQYYREEENGRGNFPPRFSGLQFPNYSSELNVNALELDDSALYLCASSFPGVGMAGELFFGEGSRLTVL.

J is TRBJ1-2 and V is TRBV28; D is unresolved. The CDR3 loop spans 12 amino acids. Trimming removed 5 bases from V and 2 bases from J, with 6 bases in between. The germline CDR1 and CDR2 sequences are MDHEN and SYDVKM. The CDR3 spells CASSVANYGYTF. The CDR3, as DNA: TGTGCCAGCAGTGTAGCAAACTATGGCTACACCTTC.

The V call is TRBV28, the J call TRBJ2-2; TRBD1 matches at 9 bases. Looked up from germline, CDR1 is MDHEN and CDR2 is SYDVKM. Trimming cost V 4 bases and J 4 bases; bases outside gene matches: 16. The CDR3 extends over 19 amino acids. The CDR3 nucleotides are TGTGCCAGCAGTTCACTGTTTCTTAGGGACAGGGTGGGCACCGGGGAGCTGTTTTTT. This translates into CASSSLFLRDRVGTGELFF.

This clone was recorded only once. The chain has TRBV5-6 and TRBJ2-2; D is possibly TRBD2 (6 bases). The germline V and J ends were trimmed by 4 bases and 7 bases, with 11 bases remaining between them. The CDR3 covers 13 residues. Germline values: CDR1 SGHDT, CDR2 YYEEEE. CDR3 sequence: CASSRSGDGELFF. The DNA for the CDR3 is TGTGCCAGCAGCCGGTCGGGGGACGGGGAGCTGTTTTTT.

This rearrangement joins TRBV9 to TRBJ2-7; tentative D call: TRBD1 (5 bases). CDR1 and CDR2 from the germline V gene are SGDLS and YYNGEE. Deletions cut 5 bases from V and 7 bases from J, with 16 bases between. The CDR3 has 13 amino acids. CDR3 sequence: CASSQGTPREQYF. CDR3 DNA: TGTGCCAGCAGTCAGGGTACTCCGAGGGAGCAGTACTTC.

This chain connects TRBV7-2 to TRBJ2-7; 8 nucleotides line up with TRBD1. The CDR3 is made up of 15 amino acids. CDR1 and CDR2 (germline): SGHTA, FQGNSA. Unmatched junction bases numbered 8, after V lost 4 bases and J lost 3 bases. CDR3 sequence reads: CASSSSSGQVYEQYF. The DNA of the CDR3 is TGTGCCAGCAGCTCTAGCTCGGGACAGGTCTACGAGCAGTACTTC.

This clone was seen a single time. This chain connects TRBV25-1 to TRBJ2-7, with TRBD1 matching 9 bases. This CDR3 has 14 amino acids. The junction had 12 bases not matched to a gene; V was cut back by 4 bases and J by 11 bases. CDR1 and CDR2 from the germline V gene are MGHDK and SYGVNS. CDR3 nucleotide sequence: TGTGCCAGCAGTGGGACAGGGGTCTCACCCCAGGAGTACTTC. It translates to CASSGTGVSPQEYF.

In DNA, the CDR3 is TGTGCCAGCTGGGACAGATGGGCTTCCTCCTACAATGAGCAGTTCTTC. Translated, it gives CASWDRWASSYNEQFF. This chain connects TRBV6-6 to TRBJ2-1; TRBD1 matches 7 bases. The CDR3 extends over 16 amino acids. The V gene's germline CDR1 is MNHNY and CDR2 SVGAGI (reference sequence). Trimming cost V 8 bases and J 0 bases; bases outside gene matches: 10.

V usage is TRBV5-6 and J usage is TRBJ2-7, with D tentatively TRBD1 (6 bases). The CDR3 is made up of 15 amino acids. With 4 bases removed from V and 3 bases from J, the gap between germline ends came to 17 bases. Germline CDR1 SGHDT, CDR2 YYEEEE. The CDR3 DNA follows: TGTGCCAGCAGCCCGGGGACACCCCTGGGCTACGAGCAGTACTTC. Translation gives CASSPGTPLGYEQYF.

This clone was seen a single time. V is TRBV4-1 and J is TRBJ1-1; possibly TRBD1 for D (6 bases). The CDR3 is 15 residues long. Trimming took 5 bases from V and 0 from J, leaving 13 bases between them. Germline CDR1 MGHRA, CDR2 YSYEKL. The CDR3 sequence: CASSSLTGMNTEAFF. CDR3 coding DNA: TGCGCCAGCAGCTCGCTCACAGGGATGAACACTGAAGCTTTCTTT.

The rearrangement joins TRBV7-6 to TRBJ2-3; maybe TRBD2 (5 bases). Germline CDR1 is SGHVS and CDR2 is FNYEAQ. The CDR3 consists of 15 residues. Trimming pared 1 base from V and 4 bases from J, leaving 12 bases between. CDR3: CASSLGGFSADTQYF. The CDR3, as DNA: TGTGCCAGCAGCTTAGGAGGGTTTAGTGCAGATACGCAGTATTTT.

This sequence joins TRBV15 and TRBJ1-5, with D uncertain. The CDR3 runs to 13 residues. Trimming cost V 0 bases and J 6 bases, with 6 bases left between them. Germline assignment: CDR1 LNHNV and CDR2 YYDKDF (reference sequence). The CDR3 reads CATSRDPSQPQHF. The CDR3 coding sequence is TGTGCCACCAGCAGAGATCCTAGTCAGCCCCAGCATTTT. Full variable domain (missing parts from reference TRBV15 and TRBJ1-5): DAMVIQNPRYQVTQFGKPVTLSCSQTLNHNVMYWYQQKSSQAPKLLFHYYDKDFNNEADTPDNFQSRRPNTSFCFLDIRSPGLGDTAMYLCATSRDPSQPQHFGDGTRLSIL.

The chain combines TRBV5-1 with TRBJ1-2, with D tentatively TRBD1 (6 bases). The CDR3 has 13 amino acids. Between the trimmed V and J ends, which lost 5 bases and 4 bases, there was a span of 12 bases. Germline V gene sequence: CDR1 SGHRS, CDR2 YFSETQ. CDR3 loop: CASRRGQLYGYTF. The CDR3 nucleotides are TGCGCCAGCAGACGTGGACAGCTCTATGGCTACACCTTC.

The table lists this clone with a count of one. The CDR3 spells CASTSPGLANYEQYF. In DNA form, the CDR3 reads TGTGCCAGCACTTCACCGGGACTAGCGAATTACGAGCAGTACTTC. V and J are TRBV28 and TRBJ2-7, with 10 bases identical to TRBD2. The CDR3 consists of 15 residues. V was clipped by 7 bases and J by 4 bases; unmatched bases: 10. Per germline, CDR1 MDHEN and CDR2 SYDVKM.

This chain uses TRBV11-2 with TRBJ2-1; D perhaps matches TRBD2 (5 bases). V was cut by 2 bases and J by 4 bases, with 15 bases left in between. This CDR3 has 16 amino acids. Germline loops: CDR1 SGHAT, CDR2 FQNNGV. The CDR3: CASSLRREWTYNEQFF. CDR3 DNA: TGTGCCAGCAGCTTAAGAAGGGAGTGGACTTACAATGAGCAGTTCTTC.

This clone was picked up a small number of times. The chain has TRBV6-5 and TRBJ1-2, with 9 bases that match TRBD1. Germline V CDR1 and CDR2: MNHEY, SVGAGI. The CDR3 length is 14 residues. V trimming: 0 bases; J trimming: 8 bases; junction bases outside the gene matches: 4. The CDR3 DNA is TGTGCCAGCAGTTACTCCGGGACAGGGAGAGGCTACACCTTC. Protein product: CASSYSGTGRGYTF.

The chain has TRBV28 and TRBJ1-2; D might be TRBD1 (5 bases). Germline-derived CDR1 and CDR2 are MDHEN and SYDVKM. The CDR3 runs 15 residues. V lost 5 bases and J lost 3, with 16 bases in between. The CDR3 region is CASSEPSGQDYGYTF. CDR3 DNA: TGTGCCAGCAGTGAGCCGTCAGGGCAGGACTATGGCTACACCTTC.